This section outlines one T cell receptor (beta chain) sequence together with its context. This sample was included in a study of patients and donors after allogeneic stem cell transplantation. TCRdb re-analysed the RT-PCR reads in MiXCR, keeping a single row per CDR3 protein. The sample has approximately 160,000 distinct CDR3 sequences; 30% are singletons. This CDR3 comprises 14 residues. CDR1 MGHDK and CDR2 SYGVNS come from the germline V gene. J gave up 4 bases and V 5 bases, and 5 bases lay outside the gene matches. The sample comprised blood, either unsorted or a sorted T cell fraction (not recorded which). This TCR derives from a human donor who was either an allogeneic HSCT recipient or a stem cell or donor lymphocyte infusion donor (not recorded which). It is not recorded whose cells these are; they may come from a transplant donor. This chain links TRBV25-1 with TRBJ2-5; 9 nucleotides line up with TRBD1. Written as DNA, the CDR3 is TGTGCCAGCAGTAAAGAGACAGGGGGAGAGACCCAGTACTTC. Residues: CASSKETGGETQYF.